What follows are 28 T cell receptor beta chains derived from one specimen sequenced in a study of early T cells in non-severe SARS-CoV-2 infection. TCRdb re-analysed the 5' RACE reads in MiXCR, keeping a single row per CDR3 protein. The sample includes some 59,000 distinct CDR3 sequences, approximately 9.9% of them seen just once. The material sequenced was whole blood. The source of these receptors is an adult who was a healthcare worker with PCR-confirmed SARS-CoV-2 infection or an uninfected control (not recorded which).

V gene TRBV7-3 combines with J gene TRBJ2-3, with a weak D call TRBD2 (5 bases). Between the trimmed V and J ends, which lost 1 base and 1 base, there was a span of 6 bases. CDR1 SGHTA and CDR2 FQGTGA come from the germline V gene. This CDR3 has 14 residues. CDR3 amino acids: CASSLNGGTDTQYF. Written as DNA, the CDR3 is TGTGCCAGCAGCTTAAACGGGGGCACAGATACGCAGTATTTT.

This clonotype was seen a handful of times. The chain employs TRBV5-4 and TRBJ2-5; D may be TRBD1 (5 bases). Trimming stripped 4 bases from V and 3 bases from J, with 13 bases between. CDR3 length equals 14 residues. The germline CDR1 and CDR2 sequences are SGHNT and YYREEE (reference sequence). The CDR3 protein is CASSPGQLEETQYF. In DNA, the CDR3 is TGTGCCAGCAGCCCCGGACAACTTGAAGAGACCCAGTACTTC.

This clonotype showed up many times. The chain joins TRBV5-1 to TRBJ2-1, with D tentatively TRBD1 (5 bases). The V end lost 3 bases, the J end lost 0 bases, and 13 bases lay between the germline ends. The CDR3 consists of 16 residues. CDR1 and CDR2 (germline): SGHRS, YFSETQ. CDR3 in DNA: TGCGCCAGCAGCTCCAGGGTTGAGAGCTCCTACAATGAGCAGTTCTTC. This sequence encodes CASSSRVESSYNEQFF.

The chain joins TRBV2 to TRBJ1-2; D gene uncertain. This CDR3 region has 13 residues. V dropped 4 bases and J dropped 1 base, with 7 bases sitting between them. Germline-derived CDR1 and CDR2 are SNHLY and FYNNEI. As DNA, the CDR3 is TGTGCCAGCAGTGCTTACAGTAACTATGGCTACACCTTC. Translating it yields CASSAYSNYGYTF.

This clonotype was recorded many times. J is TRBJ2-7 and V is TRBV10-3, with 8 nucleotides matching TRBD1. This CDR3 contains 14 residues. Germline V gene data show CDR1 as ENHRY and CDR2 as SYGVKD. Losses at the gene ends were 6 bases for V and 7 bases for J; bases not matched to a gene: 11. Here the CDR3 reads CAIRGGQGTGEQYF. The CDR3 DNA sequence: TGTGCCATCAGGGGCGGACAGGGTACGGGTGAGCAGTACTTC.

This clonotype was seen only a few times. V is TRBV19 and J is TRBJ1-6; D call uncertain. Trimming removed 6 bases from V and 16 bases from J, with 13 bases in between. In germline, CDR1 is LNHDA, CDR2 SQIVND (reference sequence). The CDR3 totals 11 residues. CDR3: CASSAGNFLHF. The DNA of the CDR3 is TGTGCCAGTAGCGCGGGAAACTTTCTCCACTTT.

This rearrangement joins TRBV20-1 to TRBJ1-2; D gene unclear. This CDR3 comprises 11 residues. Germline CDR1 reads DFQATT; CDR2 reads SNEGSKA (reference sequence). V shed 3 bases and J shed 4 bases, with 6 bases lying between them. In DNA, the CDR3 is TGCAGTGCTAGGCGAGGCTATGGCTACACCTTC. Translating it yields CSARRGYGYTF.

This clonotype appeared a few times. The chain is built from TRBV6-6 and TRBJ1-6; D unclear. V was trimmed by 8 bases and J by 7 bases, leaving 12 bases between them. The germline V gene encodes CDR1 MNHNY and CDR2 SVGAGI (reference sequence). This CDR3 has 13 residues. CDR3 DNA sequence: TGTGCCAGCGGAGAGGGATGGAATTCACCCCTCCACTTT. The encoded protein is CASGEGWNSPLHF.

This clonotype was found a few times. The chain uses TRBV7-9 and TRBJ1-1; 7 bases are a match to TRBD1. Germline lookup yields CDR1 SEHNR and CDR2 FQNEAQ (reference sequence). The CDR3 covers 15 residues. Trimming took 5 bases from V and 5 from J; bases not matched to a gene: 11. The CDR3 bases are TGTGCCAGCAGCCCGTCGGGACAGTCGGTGACTGAAGCTTTCTTT. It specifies CASSPSGQSVTEAFF.

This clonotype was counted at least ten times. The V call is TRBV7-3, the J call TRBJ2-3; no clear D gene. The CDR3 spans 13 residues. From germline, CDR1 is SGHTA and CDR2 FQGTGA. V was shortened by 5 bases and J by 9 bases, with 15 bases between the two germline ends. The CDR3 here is CASSLGRRETQYF. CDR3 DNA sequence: TGTGCCAGCAGCCTCGGACGTCGTGAGACGCAGTATTTT.

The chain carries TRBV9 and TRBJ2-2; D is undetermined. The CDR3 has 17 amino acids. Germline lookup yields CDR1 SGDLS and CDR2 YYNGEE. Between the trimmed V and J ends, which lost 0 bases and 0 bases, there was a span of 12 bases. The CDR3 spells CASSVDGYSANTGELFF. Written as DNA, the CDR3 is TGTGCCAGCAGCGTAGACGGATATAGTGCGAACACCGGGGAGCTGTTTTTT.

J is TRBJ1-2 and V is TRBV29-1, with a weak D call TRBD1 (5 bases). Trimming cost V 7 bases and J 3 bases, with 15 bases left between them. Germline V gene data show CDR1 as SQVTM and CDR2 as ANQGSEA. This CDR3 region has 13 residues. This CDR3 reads CSGGRGADYGYTF. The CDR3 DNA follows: TGCAGCGGGGGCCGTGGGGCAGACTATGGCTACACCTTC.

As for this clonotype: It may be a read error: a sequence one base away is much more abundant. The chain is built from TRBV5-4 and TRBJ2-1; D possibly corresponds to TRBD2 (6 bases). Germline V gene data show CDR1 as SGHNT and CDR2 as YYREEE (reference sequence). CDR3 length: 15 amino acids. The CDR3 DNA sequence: TGTGCCTGCAGCTTGACCATCCGGGACTCCAATGAGCAGTTCTTC. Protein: CACSLTIRDSNEQFF.

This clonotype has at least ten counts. CDR3 nucleotides: TGTGCCAGCAGCTACCCTGGGGGGGCGAATTCACCCCTCCACTTT. Protein sequence: CASSYPGGANSPLHF. The chain is built from TRBV7-9 and TRBJ1-6; D might be TRBD1 (6 bases). Trimming left V 4 bases short and J 7 bases short, with 14 bases between. Germline assignment: CDR1 SEHNR and CDR2 FQNEAQ (reference sequence). The CDR3 has 15 amino acids.

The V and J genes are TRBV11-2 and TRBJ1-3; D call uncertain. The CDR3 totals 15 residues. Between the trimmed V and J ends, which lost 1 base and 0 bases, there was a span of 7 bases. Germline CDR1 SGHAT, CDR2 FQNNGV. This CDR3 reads CASSLAVFSGNTIYF. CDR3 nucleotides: TGTGCCAGCAGCTTAGCAGTATTCTCTGGAAACACCATATATTTT.

The CDR3 bases are TGTGCCAGCAGCCTTGCCATGGCGGAAAGCAATCAGCCCCAGCATTTT. It specifies CASSLAMAESNQPQHF. The chain carries TRBV13 and TRBJ1-5; D not certain. The CDR3 is 16 amino acids. Trimming pared 5 bases from V and 1 base from J, leaving 15 bases between. Germline CDR1 PRHDT, CDR2 FYEKMQ (reference sequence).

The CDR3 coding sequence is TGTGCCAGCAGCCAAGTAGAGGGTACGCAGTATTTT. This encodes CASSQVEGTQYF. The V gene is TRBV3-1, the J gene TRBJ2-3; a possible D gene is TRBD2 (5 bases). This CDR3 spans 12 amino acids. V was pared by 1 base and J by 8 bases, with 7 bases between. CDR1 LGHDT and CDR2 YNNKEL come from the germline V gene (reference sequence).

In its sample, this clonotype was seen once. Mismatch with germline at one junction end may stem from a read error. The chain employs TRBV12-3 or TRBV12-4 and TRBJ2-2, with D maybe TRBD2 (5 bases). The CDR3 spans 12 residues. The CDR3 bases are TGTGCCAGCATCTCTATGATCGGGGAGCCGTTTTTT. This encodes CASISMIGEPFF.

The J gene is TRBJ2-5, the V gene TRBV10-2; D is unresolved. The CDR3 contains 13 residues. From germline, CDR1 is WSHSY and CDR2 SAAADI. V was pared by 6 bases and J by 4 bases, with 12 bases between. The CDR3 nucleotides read TGCGCCAGCAGCCGTGATTGGGGAGAGACCCAGTACTTC. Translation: CASSRDWGETQYF.

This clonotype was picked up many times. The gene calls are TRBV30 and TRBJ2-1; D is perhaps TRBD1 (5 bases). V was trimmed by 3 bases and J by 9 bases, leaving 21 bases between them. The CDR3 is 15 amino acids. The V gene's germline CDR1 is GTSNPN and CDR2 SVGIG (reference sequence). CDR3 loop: CAWRGLSGREVEQFF. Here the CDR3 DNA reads TGTGCCTGGAGGGGCCTATCGGGCAGGGAAGTTGAGCAGTTCTTC.

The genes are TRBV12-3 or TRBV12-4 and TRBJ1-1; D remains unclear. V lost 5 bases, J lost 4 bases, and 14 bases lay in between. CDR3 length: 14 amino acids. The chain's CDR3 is CASSRTTWATEAFF. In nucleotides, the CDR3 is TGTGCCAGCAGTCGTACGACCTGGGCCACTGAAGCTTTCTTT.

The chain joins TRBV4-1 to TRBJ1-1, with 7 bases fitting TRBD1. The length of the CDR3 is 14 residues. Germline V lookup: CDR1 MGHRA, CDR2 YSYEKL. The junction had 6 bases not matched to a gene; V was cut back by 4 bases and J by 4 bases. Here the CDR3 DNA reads TGCGCCAGCAGCCGAACCAGGGGGAGCACTGAAGCTTTCTTT. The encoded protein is CASSRTRGSTEAFF.

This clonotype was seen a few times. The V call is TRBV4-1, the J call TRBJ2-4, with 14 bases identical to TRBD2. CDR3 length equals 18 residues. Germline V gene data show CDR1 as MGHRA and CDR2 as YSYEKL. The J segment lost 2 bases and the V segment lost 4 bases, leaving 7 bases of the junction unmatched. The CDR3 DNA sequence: TGCGCCAGCAGCCGAGGACTAGCGGGGGGCCAGTCCAAAAACATTCAGTACTTC. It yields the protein CASSRGLAGGQSKNIQYF.

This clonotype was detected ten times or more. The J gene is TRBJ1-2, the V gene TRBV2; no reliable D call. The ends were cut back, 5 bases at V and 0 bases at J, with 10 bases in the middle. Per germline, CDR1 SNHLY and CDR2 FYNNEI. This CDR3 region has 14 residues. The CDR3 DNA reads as TGTGCCAGCAGTCCCCTACCAGCTAACTATGGCTACACCTTC. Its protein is CASSPLPANYGYTF.

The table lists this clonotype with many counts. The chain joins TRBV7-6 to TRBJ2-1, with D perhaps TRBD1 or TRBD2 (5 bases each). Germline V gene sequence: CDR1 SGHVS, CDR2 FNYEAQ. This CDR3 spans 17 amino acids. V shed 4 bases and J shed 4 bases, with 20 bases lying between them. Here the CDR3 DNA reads TGTGCCAGCAGCTACACAACTGGTCGGGGCCCATACAATGAGCAGTTCTTC. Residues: CASSYTTGRGPYNEQFF.

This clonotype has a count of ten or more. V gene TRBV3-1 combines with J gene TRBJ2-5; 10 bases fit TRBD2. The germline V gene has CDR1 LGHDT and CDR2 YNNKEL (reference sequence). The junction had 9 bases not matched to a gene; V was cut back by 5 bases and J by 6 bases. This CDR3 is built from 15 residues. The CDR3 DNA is TGTGCCAGCAGCTTAAGCGGGGGGGCCAGGAAGACCCAGTACTTC. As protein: CASSLSGGARKTQYF.

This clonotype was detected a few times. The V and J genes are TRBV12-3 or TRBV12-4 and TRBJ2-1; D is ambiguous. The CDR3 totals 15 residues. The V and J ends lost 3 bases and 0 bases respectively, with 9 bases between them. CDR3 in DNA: TGTGCCAGCAGTTTTGCGCTAGACTCCTACAATGAGCAGTTCTTC. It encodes CASSFALDSYNEQFF.

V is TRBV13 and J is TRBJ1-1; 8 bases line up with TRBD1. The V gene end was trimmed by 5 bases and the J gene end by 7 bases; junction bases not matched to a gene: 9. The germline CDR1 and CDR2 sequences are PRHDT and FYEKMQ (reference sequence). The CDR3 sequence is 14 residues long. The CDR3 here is CASSTGQGESEAFF. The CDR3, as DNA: TGTGCCAGCAGCACTGGACAGGGTGAAAGTGAAGCTTTCTTT. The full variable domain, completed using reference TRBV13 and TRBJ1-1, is AAGVIQSPRHLIKEKRETATLKCYPIPRHDTVYWYQQGPGQDPQFLISFYEKMQSDKGSIPDRFSAQQFSDYHSELNMSSLELGDSALYFCASSTGQGESEAFFGQGTRLTVV.